One and the same sample provided the 22 T cell receptor beta chains below, sequenced in a study of T cell clones after liver transplantation. Measured with immunoSEQ multiplex PCR; TCRdb has only the in-frame clones, and not every one. Among some 120,000 clones listed, 75% to 95% were seen once. The material sequenced was CD4+ T cells from blood, taken 12 months after liver transplant. The origin of the receptors is a human patient who received a liver transplant. The T cells may come from the graft donor.

The chain joins TRBV6-4 to TRBJ1-1; possible D gene TRBD1, 6 bases. The V end lost 5 bases, the J end lost 7 bases, and 14 bases lay between the germline ends. The CDR3 extends over 13 amino acids. Germline V gene data show CDR1 as MRHNA and CDR2 as SNTAGT. Here the CDR3 reads CASSSGGANEAFF. The CDR3 coding sequence is TGTGCCAGCAGTTCCGGGGGGGCAAATGAAGCTTTCTTT.

The chain is built from TRBV4-1 and TRBJ2-7, with D possibly matching TRBD1 (5 bases). Per germline, CDR1 MGHRA and CDR2 YSYEKL. Trimming removed 2 bases at V and 3 bases at J, with 14 bases between. The CDR3 extends over 15 amino acids. The CDR3 reads CASSQTTGNLYEQYF. The CDR3 nucleotides are TGCGCCAGCAGCCAAACAACAGGTAACCTCTACGAGCAGTACTTC.

This clone has only one observation. The gene calls are TRBV5-6 and TRBJ1-5, with D possibly being TRBD1 (5 bases). Trimming cost V 4 bases and J 4 bases, with 12 bases left between them. The CDR3 totals 14 residues. CDR1 is SGHDT and CDR2 is YYEEEE in the germline V gene. The chain's CDR3 is CASSLGVANQPQHF. Here the CDR3 DNA reads TGTGCCAGCAGCCTAGGGGTGGCAAATCAGCCCCAGCATTTT.

The chain recombines TRBV29-1 with TRBJ2-3; TRBD2 might be the D (5 bases). Looked up from germline, CDR1 is SQVTM and CDR2 is ANQGSEA. The CDR3 consists of 12 residues. The ends were cut back, 3 bases at V and 5 bases at J, with 9 bases in the middle. This chain's CDR3 is CSVDELGDTQYF. CDR3 DNA sequence: TGCAGCGTTGACGAACTAGGAGATACGCAGTATTTT.

The chain joins TRBV30 to TRBJ1-2, with 9 nucleotides matching TRBD1. V lost 1 base to trimming and J lost 4 bases; unmatched junction nucleotides: 4. Germline CDR1 GTSNPN, CDR2 SVGIG (reference sequence). This CDR3 has 14 amino acids. DNA of the CDR3: TGTGCCTGGAGTGGCGGACAGGGGCTCTATGGCTACACCTTC. Its translation: CAWSGGQGLYGYTF.

This chain uses TRBV5-1 with TRBJ1-1, with unresolved D. V dropped 0 bases and J dropped 2 bases, with 14 bases sitting between them. The germline CDR1 and CDR2 sequences are SGHRS and YFSETQ. CDR3 length: 16 residues. The CDR3 loop reads CASSLAGPRPNTEAFF. The DNA of the CDR3 is TGCGCCAGCAGCTTGGCCGGTCCCAGACCAAACACTGAAGCTTTCTTT.

This clone was observed a single time. The V gene is TRBV18, the J gene TRBJ2-2, with 10 positions matching TRBD2. The CDR3 is 16 residues long. Germline V gene sequence: CDR1 KGHSH, CDR2 LQKENI. J gave up 6 bases and V 5 bases, and 9 bases lay outside the gene matches. This chain's CDR3 is CASSFQREGLSGELFF. The CDR3 bases are TGTGCCAGCTCATTTCAGCGGGAGGGCCTTTCCGGGGAGCTGTTTTTT. The full variable domain, in which reference TRBV18 and TRBJ2-2 provide the parts outside the CDR3, is NAGVMQNPRHLVRRRGQEARLRCSPMKGHSHVYWYRQLPEEGLKFMVYLQKENIIDESGMPKERFSAEFPKEGPSILRIQQVVRGDSAAYFCASSFQREGLSGELFFGEGSRLTVL.

This sequence joins TRBV30 and TRBJ2-3; tentatively, D is TRBD2 (6 bases). This CDR3 contains 14 residues. With 3 bases removed from V and 3 bases from J, the gap between germline ends came to 13 bases. Germline CDR1 and CDR2: GTSNPN and SVGIG (reference sequence). As DNA, the CDR3 is TGTGCCTGGAGCCGAGGGACTCGAACAGATACGCAGTATTTT. Protein: CAWSRGTRTDTQYF. Filled out from reference TRBV30 and TRBJ2-3, the complete variable domain reads SQTIHQWPATLVQPVGSPLSLECTVEGTSNPNLYWYRQAAGRGLQLLFYSVGIGQISSEVPQNLSASRPQDRQFILSSKKLLLSDSGFYLCAWSRGTRTDTQYFGPGTRLTVL.

The chain carries TRBV5-1 and TRBJ2-5; D gene unclear. Germline CDR1 reads SGHRS; CDR2 reads YFSETQ. The CDR3 is 11 amino acids. Deletions cut 4 bases from V and 2 bases from J, with 3 bases between. CDR3 in DNA: TGCGCCAGCAGCCAACAAGAGACCCAGTACTTC. Its translation: CASSQQETQYF.

This clone was observed once. V and J are TRBV7-2 and TRBJ1-5; D might be TRBD1 (6 bases). This CDR3 is built from 15 residues. CDR1 and CDR2 (germline): SGHTA, FQGNSA. Trimming removed 1 base from V and 0 bases from J, with 7 bases in between. CDR3 protein: CASSLEDSSNQPQHF. DNA of the CDR3: TGTGCCAGCAGCTTAGAGGACAGTAGCAATCAGCCCCAGCATTTT. The full variable domain, its missing parts supplied by reference TRBV7-2 and TRBJ1-5, is GAGVSQSPSNKVTEKGKDVELRCDPISGHTALYWYRQSLGQGLEFLIYFQGNSAPDKSGLPSDRFSAERTGGSVSTLTIQRTQQEDSAVYLCASSLEDSSNQPQHFGDGTRLSIL.

The chain employs TRBV5-1 and TRBJ2-1; 12 nucleotides match TRBD2. Losses at the gene ends were 3 bases for V and 9 bases for J; bases not matched to a gene: 7. The germline gives CDR1 SGHRS, CDR2 YFSETQ. The CDR3 contains 15 residues. CDR3 nucleotides: TGCGCCAGCAGCTCGGGACTAGCGGGTCCCACTGAGCAGTTCTTC. It specifies CASSSGLAGPTEQFF.

V and J are TRBV28 and TRBJ2-1; 9 bases map to TRBD2. Germline V gives CDR1 MDHEN, CDR2 SYDVKM. This CDR3 spans 15 amino acids. Unmatched junction bases numbered 11, after V lost 5 bases and J lost 9 bases. The CDR3: CASSRTGLAGGEQFF. The CDR3 nucleotides are TGTGCCAGCAGTCGTACGGGACTAGCAGGGGGTGAGCAGTTCTTC.

In its sample, this clone was seen once. This chain links TRBV7-2 with TRBJ2-2, with 8 bases fitting TRBD2. Germline values: CDR1 SGHTA, CDR2 FQGNSA. The CDR3 totals 16 residues. J lost 6 bases, V lost 4 bases, and 10 bases had no gene match. In nucleotides, the CDR3 is TGTGCCAGCAGCTCATCCCCAGCGGGAGTTCCCGGGGAGCTGTTTTTT. Protein: CASSSSPAGVPGELFF.

CDR3 coding DNA: TGTGCCAGCAGCCGCGGACAGGGGGCAATGGGCGAGCAGTACTTC. Translating it yields CASSRGQGAMGEQYF. The chain has TRBV7-2 and TRBJ2-7; 11 bases line up with TRBD1. The CDR3 sequence is 15 residues long. CDR1 and CDR2 from the germline V gene are SGHTA and FQGNSA. J lost 6 bases, V lost 5 bases, and 9 bases had no gene match.

The V gene is TRBV28, the J gene TRBJ2-7; TRBD1 matches 8 bases. CDR1 is MDHEN, CDR2 SYDVKM, per germline. V lost 2 bases and J lost 1; bases outside the gene matches: 4. The CDR3 covers 15 residues. The CDR3 DNA sequence: TGTGCCAGCAGTTTACGGACAGGGTGGTCCTACGAGCAGTACTTC. It codes for CASSLRTGWSYEQYF.

The J gene is TRBJ2-3, the V gene TRBV9; 8 bases align to TRBD2. CDR1 is SGDLS and CDR2 is YYNGEE in the germline V gene. The CDR3 totals 18 residues. Trimming at V came to 0 bases and at J to 3 bases, leaving 12 bases not matched to a gene. For the CDR3, the DNA is TGTGCCAGCAGCGTAGAGGGGCAGGGGAGCGGGAGTACAGATACGCAGTATTTT. It yields the protein CASSVEGQGSGSTDTQYF.

The V call is TRBV7-2, the J call TRBJ2-7; a possible D gene is TRBD2 (6 bases). Deletions cut 5 bases from V and 9 bases from J, with 20 bases between. The V gene's germline CDR1 is SGHTA and CDR2 FQGNSA. The CDR3 spans 14 residues. The CDR3 loop reads CASSLGGDSTTQYF. The DNA of the CDR3 is TGTGCCAGCAGCCTCGGAGGGGACTCCACAACGCAGTACTTC.

The rearrangement uses TRBV11-3 and TRBJ1-5, with D uncertain. CDR3 size: 13 residues. The ends were cut back, 1 base at V and 7 bases at J, with 8 bases in the middle. Germline CDR1 reads SGHNT; CDR2 reads YENEEA. The CDR3 DNA is TGTGCCAGCAGCTTAGGGGTCCAGCAGCCCCAGCATTTT. This sequence encodes CASSLGVQQPQHF. Filled out from reference TRBV11-3 and TRBJ1-5, the complete variable domain reads EAGVVQSPRYKIIEKKQPVAFWCNPISGHNTLYWYLQNLGQGPELLIRYENEEAVDDSQLPKDRFSAERLKGVDSTLKIQPAELGDSAVYLCASSLGVQQPQHFGDGTRLSIL.

The chain is built from TRBV23-1 and TRBJ1-5; TRBD1 agrees at 7 bases. TRBV23-1 is an ORF for which the function is uncertain. The V and J ends lost 3 bases and 1 base, in that order; junction bases with no gene match: 12. This CDR3 is built from 18 residues. As DNA, the CDR3 is TGCGCCAGCAGTCACTGGCGACAGGGCAAACGGAGCAATCAGCCCCAGCATTTT. Its protein product is CASSHWRQGKRSNQPQHF.

The chain carries TRBV4-3 and TRBJ2-2; D is unresolved. V lost 5 bases to trimming and J lost 0 bases, with 7 bases between them. Germline-derived CDR1 and CDR2 are LGHNA and YSLEER. The CDR3 has 14 residues. DNA for the CDR3: TGCGCCAGCAGCACTCAAACGAACACCGGGGAGCTGTTTTTT. This codes for CASSTQTNTGELFF.

CDR3 nucleotide sequence: TGTGCCAGCTCACCCCTCGGGGAGCAGCAGTACTTC. This codes for CASSPLGEQQYF. The genes are TRBV18 and TRBJ2-7; perhaps TRBD2 as D (5 bases). Germline V gene data show CDR1 as KGHSH and CDR2 as LQKENI. V shed 3 bases and J shed 8 bases, with 11 bases lying between them. The CDR3 consists of 12 residues.

The rearrangement links TRBV2 to TRBJ2-2; no clear D gene. Between the trimmed V and J ends, which lost 1 base and 4 bases, there was a span of 10 bases. Germline CDR1 and CDR2: SNHLY and FYNNEI. The CDR3 has 15 residues. The CDR3 DNA reads TGTGCCAGCAGTGAAGAGCTCTCACCCACCGGGGAGCTGTTTTTT. Translating it yields CASSEELSPTGELFF.